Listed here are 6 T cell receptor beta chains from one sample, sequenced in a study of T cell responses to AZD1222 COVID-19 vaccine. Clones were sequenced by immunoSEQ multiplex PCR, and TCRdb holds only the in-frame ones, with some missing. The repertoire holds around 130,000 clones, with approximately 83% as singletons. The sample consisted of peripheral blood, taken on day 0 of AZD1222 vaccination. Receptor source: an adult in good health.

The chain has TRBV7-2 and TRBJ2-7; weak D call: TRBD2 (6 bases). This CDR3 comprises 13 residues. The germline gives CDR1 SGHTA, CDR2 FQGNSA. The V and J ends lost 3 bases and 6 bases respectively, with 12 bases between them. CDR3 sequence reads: CASSFLAFGEQYF. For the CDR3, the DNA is TGTGCCAGCAGCTTCCTAGCGTTCGGCGAGCAGTACTTC.

In DNA, the CDR3 is TGTGCCAGCACTCTAAGACAGGGGACGGGGAACACCATATATTTT. Translating it yields CASTLRQGTGNTIYF. This sequence joins TRBV6-5 and TRBJ1-3, with 8 bases that match TRBD1. Germline V CDR1 and CDR2: MNHEY, SVGAGI. CDR3 length: 15 residues. Trimming took 7 bases from V and 7 from J; bases not matched to a gene: 12.

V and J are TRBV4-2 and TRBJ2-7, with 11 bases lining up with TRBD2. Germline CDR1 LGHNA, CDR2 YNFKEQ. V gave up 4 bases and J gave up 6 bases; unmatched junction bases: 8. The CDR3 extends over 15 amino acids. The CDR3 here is CASSPPLAGGFEQYF. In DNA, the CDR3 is TGTGCCAGCAGCCCCCCCTTAGCGGGGGGGTTCGAGCAGTACTTC.

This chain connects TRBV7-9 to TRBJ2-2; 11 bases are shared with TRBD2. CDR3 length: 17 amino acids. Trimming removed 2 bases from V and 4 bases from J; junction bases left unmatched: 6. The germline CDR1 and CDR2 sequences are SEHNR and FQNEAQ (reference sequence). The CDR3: CASSLQSTSGGTGELFF. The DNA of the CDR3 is TGTGCCAGCAGCTTACAGTCTACTAGCGGGGGCACCGGGGAGCTGTTTTTT.

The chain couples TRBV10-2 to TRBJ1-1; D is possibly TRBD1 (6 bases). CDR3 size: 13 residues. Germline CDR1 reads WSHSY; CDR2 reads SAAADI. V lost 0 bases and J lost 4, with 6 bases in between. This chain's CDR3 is CASSESRGTEAFF. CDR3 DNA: TGCGCCAGCAGTGAGTCCAGGGGCACTGAAGCTTTCTTT.

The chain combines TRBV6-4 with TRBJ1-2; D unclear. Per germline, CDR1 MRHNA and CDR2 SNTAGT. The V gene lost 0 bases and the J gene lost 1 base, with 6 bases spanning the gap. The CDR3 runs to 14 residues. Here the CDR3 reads CASSDSGGNYGYTF. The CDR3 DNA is TGTGCCAGCAGTGACTCAGGCGGTAACTATGGCTACACCTTC.